Shown below are 20 T cell receptor beta chains from a single sample sequenced in a study of early T cells in non-severe SARS-CoV-2 infection. TCRdb recomputed calls from the 5' RACE reads with MiXCR, one row per CDR3 protein. This table holds tens of thousands of distinct CDR3 sequences, 11% found once. The sequencing input was whole blood. These receptors were collected from an adult who was a healthcare worker with PCR-confirmed SARS-CoV-2 infection or an uninfected control (not recorded which).

The chain employs TRBV29-1 and TRBJ2-2, with 9 bases lining up with TRBD1. The junction had 0 bases not matched to a gene; V was cut back by 3 bases and J by 4 bases. The CDR3 is made up of 13 amino acids. Germline V gene lookup returns CDR1 SQVTM and CDR2 ANQGSEA. The CDR3 reads CSVETGGTGELFF. As DNA, the CDR3 is TGCAGCGTTGAGACAGGGGGCACCGGGGAGCTGTTTTTT.

The chain recombines TRBV19 with TRBJ2-1; D may match TRBD1 or TRBD2 (6 bases each). The germline V gene has CDR1 LNHDA and CDR2 SQIVND (reference sequence). Trimming took 0 bases from V and 15 from J, leaving 12 bases between them. The CDR3 runs to 12 residues. CDR3 coding DNA: TGTGCCAGTAGTATAGACCGGGGGCCTAGGTTCTTC. It encodes CASSIDRGPRFF.

This clonotype was seen ten or more times. This chain uses TRBV7-9 with TRBJ2-3; possibly TRBD1 or TRBD2 for D (6 bases each). This CDR3 contains 13 residues. Deletions cut 6 bases from V and 4 bases from J, with 11 bases between. Germline lookup yields CDR1 SEHNR and CDR2 FQNEAQ (reference sequence). CDR3 sequence reads: CASSPRGPDTQYF. The CDR3 nucleotides are TGTGCCAGCAGTCCCCGGGGGCCAGATACGCAGTATTTT.

CDR3 in amino acids: CSVTAIEDYGYTF. The CDR3 DNA is TGCAGCGTTACAGCGATTGAGGACTATGGCTACACCTTC. The chain links TRBV29-1 to TRBJ1-2; D unclear. V was clipped by 5 bases and J by 3 bases, with 13 bases between them. Germline V CDR1 and CDR2: SQVTM, ANQGSEA. This CDR3 comprises 13 residues. Drawing the rest from reference TRBV29-1 and TRBJ1-2, the complete variable domain is SAVISQKPSRDICQRGTSLTIQCQVDSQVTMMFWYRQQPGQSLTLIATANQGSEATYESGFVIDKFPISRPNLTFSTLTVSNMSPEDSSIYLCSVTAIEDYGYTFGSGTRLTVV.

This clonotype was recorded a few times. The chain combines TRBV10-1 with TRBJ2-7; D remains unclear. CDR1 and CDR2 (germline): WNHNN, SYGVQD (reference sequence). The CDR3 has 11 amino acids. V was pared by 9 bases and J by 6 bases, with 12 bases between. The CDR3 sequence: CASSNPSEQYF. CDR3 nucleotides: TGCGCCAGTTCGAATCCATCCGAGCAGTACTTC.

This clonotype was detected only a few times. This sequence joins TRBV12-3 or TRBV12-4 and TRBJ2-5, with a possible D match to TRBD1 (5 bases). CDR3 length equals 14 residues. V gave up 4 bases and J gave up 1 base, with 10 bases separating them. This CDR3 reads CASSWGSSQETQYF. The CDR3 coding sequence is TGTGCCAGCAGTTGGGGCAGTAGCCAAGAGACCCAGTACTTC.

By proportion, this clonotype is medium-sized. The chain combines TRBV7-3 with TRBJ2-1, with 9 positions matching TRBD2. This CDR3 is built from 17 residues. With V trimmed by 0 bases and J by 4 bases, 7 bases remained unmatched. Germline CDR1 reads SGHTA; CDR2 reads FQGTGA. The CDR3 protein is CASSLTTTSGTYNEQFF. In DNA form, the CDR3 reads TGTGCCAGCAGCTTAACGACGACTAGCGGTACTTACAATGAGCAGTTCTTC.

This clonotype has just a few counts. Mismatch with germline at one junction end may stem from a read error. The rearrangement joins TRBV30 to TRBJ2-3; weak D call: TRBD2 (6 bases). Germline V lookup: CDR1 GTSNPN, CDR2 SVGIG (reference sequence). The CDR3 is 12 amino acids. The CDR3 is CAFRMTGSRDSF. In DNA, the CDR3 is TGTGCCTTTCGCATGACCGGGAGCCGGGATTCTTTT.

This clonotype has more than one count but fewer than ten. The chain uses TRBV12-5 and TRBJ2-1; the match to TRBD2 covers 10 bases. CDR3 length equals 18 residues. CDR1 is LGHNT and CDR2 is FRNRAP in the germline V gene. J gave up 8 bases and V 4 bases, and 17 bases lay outside the gene matches. CDR3 DNA sequence: TGTGCTAGTGGTTGGCCTCCATGGGAGCGGGAGGGCTGGGATGAGCAGTTCTTC. Its translation is CASGWPPWEREGWDEQFF.

This clonotype appeared once. The chain recombines TRBV6-1 with TRBJ2-1, with 8 bases matching TRBD2. V dropped 2 bases and J dropped 8; count of bases not matched to a gene: 11. The CDR3 totals 16 residues. Germline CDR1 MNHNS, CDR2 SASEGT. The chain's CDR3 is CASSETKAGVYDEQFF. The CDR3 DNA is TGTGCCAGCAGTGAAACTAAAGCGGGAGTGTATGATGAGCAGTTCTTC.

This clonotype was observed a handful of times. The chain has TRBV5-4 and TRBJ1-1; D is uncertain. Trimming removed 2 bases from V and 2 bases from J, with 10 bases in between. Germline V gives CDR1 SGHNT, CDR2 YYREEE (reference sequence). CDR3 length: 14 residues. CDR3 sequence: CASSLKTGNTEAFF. CDR3 DNA sequence: TGTGCCAGCAGCTTAAAGACGGGAAACACTGAAGCTTTCTTT.

This clonotype came up a few times. The CDR3 is CASSLGRGLNQPQHF. In DNA, the CDR3 is TGTGCCAGCAGCTTGGGGAGAGGGCTCAATCAGCCCCAGCATTTT. The chain couples TRBV5-6 to TRBJ1-5; D is unresolved. Germline CDR1 and CDR2: SGHDT and YYEEEE. V was cut by 0 bases and J by 3 bases, with 10 bases left in between. CDR3 length: 15 amino acids.

This chain uses TRBV29-1 with TRBJ2-3; D is perhaps TRBD2 (6 bases). This CDR3 has 13 residues. From germline, CDR1 is SQVTM and CDR2 ANQGSEA. Trimming shortened V by 4 bases and J by 2 bases, and 10 bases separated the two germline ends. The CDR3 sequence: CSVGGRTTDTQYF. DNA for the CDR3: TGCAGCGTTGGAGGGAGGACCACAGATACGCAGTATTTT.

The V call is TRBV5-4, the J call TRBJ1-1; D is unclear. Germline V gives CDR1 SGHNT, CDR2 YYREEE (reference sequence). The CDR3 has 12 amino acids. Trimming left V 7 bases short and J 1 base short, with 8 bases between. CDR3 nucleotides: TGTGCCAGCGGGGAGGGGAACACTGAAGCTTTCTTT. This sequence encodes CASGEGNTEAFF.

There are many counts of this clonotype. The chain combines TRBV27 with TRBJ1-5; D is perhaps TRBD1 (5 bases). This CDR3 spans 15 amino acids. Trimming pared 4 bases from V and 5 bases from J, leaving 15 bases between. CDR1 and CDR2 (germline): MNHEY, SMNVEV (reference sequence). DNA for the CDR3: TGTGCCAGCAGTTCGGGGATCCGGGGGGATCAGCCCCAGCATTTT. Translation gives CASSSGIRGDQPQHF.

This clonotype was found many times. J is TRBJ1-1 and V is TRBV2; D unresolved. This CDR3 has 11 amino acids. Trimming cost V 2 bases and J 6 bases, with 4 bases left between them. CDR1 is SNHLY and CDR2 is FYNNEI in the germline V gene. The CDR3 DNA follows: TGTGCCAGCAGTGAACGTCCTGAAGCTTTCTTT. Encoded protein: CASSERPEAFF.

The genes are TRBV4-1 and TRBJ2-1; 8 nucleotides line up with TRBD2. CDR1 is MGHRA, CDR2 YSYEKL, per germline. This CDR3 is 16 amino acids long. V dropped 0 bases and J dropped 6; count of bases not matched to a gene: 7. CDR3 DNA: TGCGCCAGCAGCCAAGATCGGAGCGGGAGCCGCAATGAGCAGTTCTTC. Its translation is CASSQDRSGSRNEQFF.

The chain joins TRBV7-2 to TRBJ2-2; the D is unclear. V lost 3 bases and J 0 bases, leaving 2 bases between the germline ends. The CDR3 is 13 amino acids. Germline V lookup: CDR1 SGHTA, CDR2 FQGNSA. DNA for the CDR3: TGTGCCAGCAGCTTCCCGAACACCGGGGAGCTGTTTTTT. Translation gives CASSFPNTGELFF.

This clonotype has ten or more counts. V gene TRBV7-2 combines with J gene TRBJ1-5; perhaps TRBD1 as D (6 bases). The CDR3 contains 17 residues. CDR1 and CDR2 from the germline V gene are SGHTA and FQGNSA. The germline V and J ends were trimmed by 2 bases and 1 base, with 15 bases remaining between them. The CDR3 loop is CASSLSWGATSNQPQHF. CDR3 sequence (DNA): TGTGCCAGCAGCTTATCGTGGGGGGCCACGAGCAATCAGCCCCAGCATTTT. Full variable domain (outside the CDR3, taken from reference TRBV7-2 and TRBJ1-5): GAGVSQSPSNKVTEKGKDVELRCDPISGHTALYWYRQSLGQGLEFLIYFQGNSAPDKSGLPSDRFSAERTGGSVSTLTIQRTQQEDSAVYLCASSLSWGATSNQPQHFGDGTRLSIL.

This chain connects TRBV12-3 or TRBV12-4 to TRBJ2-5; 9 bases match TRBD1. V lost 5 bases to trimming and J lost 6 bases; unmatched junction nucleotides: 4. This CDR3 region has 13 residues. The CDR3 region is CASSPTGGKTQYF. The CDR3 DNA reads as TGTGCCAGCAGTCCTACAGGGGGCAAGACCCAGTACTTC.